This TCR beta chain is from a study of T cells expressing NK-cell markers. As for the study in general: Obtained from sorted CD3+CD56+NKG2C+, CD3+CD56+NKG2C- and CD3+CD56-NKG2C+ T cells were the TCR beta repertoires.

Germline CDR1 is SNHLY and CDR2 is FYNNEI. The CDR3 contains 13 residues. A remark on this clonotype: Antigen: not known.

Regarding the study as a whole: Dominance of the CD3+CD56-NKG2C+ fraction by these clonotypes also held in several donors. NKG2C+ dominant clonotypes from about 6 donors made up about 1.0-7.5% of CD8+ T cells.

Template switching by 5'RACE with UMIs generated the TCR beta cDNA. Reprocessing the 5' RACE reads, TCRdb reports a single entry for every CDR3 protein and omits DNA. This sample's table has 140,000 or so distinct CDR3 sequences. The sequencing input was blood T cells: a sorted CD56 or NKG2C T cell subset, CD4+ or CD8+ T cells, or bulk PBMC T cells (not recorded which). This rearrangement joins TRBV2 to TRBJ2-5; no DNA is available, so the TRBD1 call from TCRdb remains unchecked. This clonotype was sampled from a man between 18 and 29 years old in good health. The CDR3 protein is CASSETDQETQYF.